These T cell receptor beta chains were read from a single sample in a study of T cell responses to AZD1222 COVID-19 vaccine. Clones were read by immunoSEQ multiplex PCR, and TCRdb kept only the in-frame ones, dropping some. Counted here are 180,000 or so clones, approximately 91% occurring once; the ten biggest clones make up 1.6%. The sample was peripheral blood, taken on day 0 of AZD1222 vaccination. These receptors were collected from an adult in good health. Both conserved end residues are trimmed from each CDR3.

V | CDR3
TRBV5-1 | ASSTAALGNEQY
TRBV6-5 | ASSKSGGRADTQY
TRBV7-3 | ASSRGQGIGYT
TRBV11-1 | ASSLSQGMNNEQF
TRBV20-1 | SARSNEQF
TRBV27 | ASSGGRGAYNSPLH
TRBV27 | ASSFGLNTEAF
TRBV30 | AWNPPERGYT
TRBV5-4 | ASSFSGGAVDEQF
TRBV20-1 | SASRPGQGPETQY